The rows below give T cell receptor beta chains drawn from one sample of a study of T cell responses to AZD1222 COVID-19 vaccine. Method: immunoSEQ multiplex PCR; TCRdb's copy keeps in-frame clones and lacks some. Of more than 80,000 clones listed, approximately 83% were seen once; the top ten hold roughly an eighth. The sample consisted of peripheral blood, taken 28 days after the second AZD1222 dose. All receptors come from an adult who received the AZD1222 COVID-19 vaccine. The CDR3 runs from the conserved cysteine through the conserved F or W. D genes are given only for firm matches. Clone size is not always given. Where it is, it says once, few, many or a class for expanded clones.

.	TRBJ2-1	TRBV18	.	CASSPQDSSYNEQFF	TGTGCCAGCTCACCACAGGACAGCTCCTACAATGAGCAGTTCTTC
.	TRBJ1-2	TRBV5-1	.	CASSPGRLYGYTF	TGCGCCAGCAGCCCTGGAAGACTCTATGGCTACACCTTC
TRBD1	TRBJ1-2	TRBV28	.	CASSDLDRGARYGYTF	TGTGCCAGCAGTGACCTCGACAGGGGGGCGCGCTATGGCTACACCTTC
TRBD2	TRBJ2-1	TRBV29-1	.	CSVFWASGKTRNEQFF	TGCAGCGTTTTTTGGGCTAGCGGGAAAACTAGGAATGAGCAGTTCTTC
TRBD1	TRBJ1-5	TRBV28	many	CASSGPGDSANQPQHF	TGTGCCAGCAGTGGACCGGGGGACAGCGCTAATCAGCCCCAGCATTTT
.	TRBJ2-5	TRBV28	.	CASSVGQPVLKTQYF	TGTGCCAGCAGTGTAGGACAGCCGGTTCTAAAGACCCAGTACTTC
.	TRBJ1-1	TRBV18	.	CASSPKGQNTEAFF	TGTGCCAGCTCACCAAAGGGGCAGAACACTGAAGCTTTCTTT
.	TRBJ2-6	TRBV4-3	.	CASSQLAGGLPGANVLTF	TGCGCCAGCAGCCAACTCGCTGGGGGTCTGCCAGGGGCCAACGTCCTGACTTTC
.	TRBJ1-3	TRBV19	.	CASSDSGGFGNTIYF	TGTGCCAGTAGCGACTCGGGGGGCTTCGGAAACACCATATATTTT
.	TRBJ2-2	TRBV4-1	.	CASSQRIGGPYSDTGELFF	TGCGCCAGCAGCCAGCGAATTGGGGGCCCATATAGCGACACCGGGGAGCTGTTTTTT
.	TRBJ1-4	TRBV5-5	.	CASSPWGDKLFF	TGTGCCAGCAGCCCGTGGGGGGACAAACTGTTTTTT
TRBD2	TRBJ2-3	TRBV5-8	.	CASSLARTSGKSSTDTQYF	TGTGCCAGCAGCTTGGCCCGGACTAGCGGGAAGTCCTCCACAGATACGCAGTATTTT
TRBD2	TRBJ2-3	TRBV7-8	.	CASSLLMTSGGTDTQYF	TGTGCCAGCAGCTTACTCATGACTAGCGGGGGCACAGATACGCAGTATTTT
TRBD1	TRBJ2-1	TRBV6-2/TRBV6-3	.	CASSYSQGSYNEQFF	TGTGCCAGCAGTTACTCACAGGGGTCCTACAATGAGCAGTTCTTC
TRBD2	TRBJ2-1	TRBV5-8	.	CASRTSGTSYNEQFF	TGTGCCAGCAGGACTAGCGGGACCTCCTACAATGAGCAGTTCTTC
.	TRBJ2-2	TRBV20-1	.	CSARFGQGLFF	TGCAGTGCTAGATTTGGGCAGGGCCTGTTTTTT
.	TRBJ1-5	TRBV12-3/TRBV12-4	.	CASSPGAVQPQHF	TGTGCCAGCAGCCCCGGGGCCGTGCAGCCCCAGCATTTT
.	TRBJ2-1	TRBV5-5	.	CASSLRASYNEQFF	TGTGCCAGCAGCTTGCGGGCTTCCTACAATGAGCAGTTCTTC
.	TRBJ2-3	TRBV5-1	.	CASSFSSGDHTQYF	TGCGCCAGCAGCTTTTCTTCGGGGGACCATACGCAGTATTTT
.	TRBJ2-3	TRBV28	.	CASRPQGISTDTQYF	TGTGCCAGCAGACCCCAGGGGATAAGCACAGATACGCAGTATTTT
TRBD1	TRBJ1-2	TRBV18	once	CASSPDRGDYGYTF	TGTGCCAGCTCACCAGACAGGGGAGACTATGGCTACACCTTC
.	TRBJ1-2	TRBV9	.	CASSVSPQANYGYTF	TGTGCCAGCAGCGTAAGTCCACAGGCTAACTATGGCTACACCTTC
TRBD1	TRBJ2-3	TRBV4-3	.	CASSQDATGYTDTQYF	TGCGCCAGCAGCCAAGATGCGACAGGGTACACAGATACGCAGTATTTT
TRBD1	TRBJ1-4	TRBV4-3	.	CASSLGTGGEKLFF	TGCGCCAGCAGCCTTGGGACAGGGGGAGAAAAACTGTTTTTT
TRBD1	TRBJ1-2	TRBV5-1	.	CASSLGQGYNYGYTF	TGCGCCAGCAGCTTGGGACAGGGGTACAACTATGGCTACACCTTC
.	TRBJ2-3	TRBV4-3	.	CASSPSIGDTQYF	TGCGCCAGCAGCCCAAGTATCGGGGATACGCAGTATTTT
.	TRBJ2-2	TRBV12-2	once	CASRLGGRAASGELFF	TGTGCAAGTCGCTTAGGCGGGAGGGCGGCTTCCGGGGAGCTGTTTTTT
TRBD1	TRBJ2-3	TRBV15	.	CATRQGDFTDTQYF	TGTGCCACCAGACAGGGGGACTTCACAGATACGCAGTATTTT
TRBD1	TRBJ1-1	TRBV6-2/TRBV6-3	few	CASSYRATGGVAEAFF	TGTGCCAGCAGTTACCGGGCGACAGGGGGCGTCGCTGAAGCTTTCTTT
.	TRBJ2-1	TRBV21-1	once	CASSAIDRGVYNEQFF	TGTGCCAGCAGCGCAATCGATAGGGGCGTTTACAATGAGCAGTTCTTC
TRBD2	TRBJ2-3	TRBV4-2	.	CASSQEGGGSDTQYF	TGTGCCAGCAGCCAAGAGGGCGGGGGGTCTGATACGCAGTATTTT